This T cell receptor (beta chain) was sequenced in a study of monozygotic twins with inflammatory bowel disease. TCRdb re-called the 5' RACE reads; one entry per CDR3 protein, DNA not given. The sample is made up of 300,000 to 350,000 distinct CDR3 sequences, and the top ten hold around 2% of it. Study results and limitations: IBD patients showed reduced TCRbeta diversity (inverse Simpson) versus healthy co-twins. Any single strong signal or clonotype tied to IBD lacked support.

The CDR3 is made up of 15 amino acids. The V gene's germline CDR1 is SGHDT and CDR2 YYEEEE. A note on this clonotype: The target antigen is unknown.

The rearrangement joins TRBV5-6 to TRBJ2-5; TCRdb indicates TRBD1, and absent DNA this call remains unverified. The sequence came from a human donor with ulcerative colitis or Crohn's disease, or a healthy co-twin of an affected twin (not recorded which). Material: blood. The CDR3 reads CASSFLSGGVETQYF.